One sample yielded the 22 T cell receptor beta chains listed below, sequenced in a study of beta chain features in type 1 diabetes. Their specific antigens are unknown. Points from the study as a whole: In every one of the four CD4+ subsets, TCRB CDR3s were moderately but significantly shorter in Type 1 diabetes patients.

The study reverse transcribed the entire isolated RNA, so it sequenced expressed TCRB transcripts. This table comes from immunoSEQ multiplex PCR, and its TCRdb copy is limited to in-frame clones, with some not included. The table lists fewer than 350,000 clones, roughly 15% of them singletons. Sequencing was carried out using naive CD4+ T cells from blood. These receptors were obtained from a man younger than 35 with type 1 diabetes.

This clone was seen more than once but under ten times. The CDR3 reads CAWRGRATNEKLFF. The CDR3 DNA reads TGTGCCTGGAGGGGCAGGGCGACTAATGAAAAACTGTTTTTT. The chain links TRBV30 to TRBJ1-4; the D gene is possibly TRBD1 (5 bases). The CDR3 runs 14 residues. The V and J ends lost 3 bases and 2 bases respectively, with 10 bases between them. The germline V gene encodes CDR1 GTSNPN and CDR2 SVGIG (reference sequence).

This clone occurred a few times. The genes are TRBV7-9 and TRBJ2-2; 10 positions agree with TRBD2. After removal of 4 bases from V and 3 bases from J, the junction contained 14 bases not matched to a gene. Germline CDR1 reads SEHNR; CDR2 reads FQNEAQ (reference sequence). There are 19 residues in the CDR3. The CDR3 sequence: CASSSLRGLAGEHTGELFF. The CDR3 coding sequence is TGTGCCAGCAGCTCATTGAGAGGGCTAGCGGGAGAGCACACCGGGGAGCTGTTTTTT.

The CDR3 region is CASSPPRTGVHNEQFF. CDR3 nucleotide sequence: TGTGCCAGCTCACCACCTCGGACAGGGGTCCACAATGAGCAGTTCTTC. The rearrangement uses TRBV18 and TRBJ2-1; TRBD1 matches 9 bases. Germline V gene lookup returns CDR1 KGHSH and CDR2 LQKENI. Unmatched junction bases numbered 5, after V lost 0 bases and J lost 5 bases. This CDR3 spans 16 amino acids.

This sequence joins TRBV18 and TRBJ1-1; no clear D. The V gene lost 2 bases and the J gene lost 3 bases, with 7 bases spanning the gap. This CDR3 has 13 amino acids. Germline V gene lookup returns CDR1 KGHSH and CDR2 LQKENI. CDR3 amino acids: CASSPGPHTEAFF. The CDR3 DNA sequence: TGTGCCAGCTCACCAGGGCCTCACACTGAAGCTTTCTTT.

The rearrangement links TRBV29-1 to TRBJ2-1, with TRBD2 matching over 9 bases. The CDR3 spans 13 residues. Trimming took 5 bases from V and 6 from J; bases not matched to a gene: 5. Germline assignment: CDR1 SQVTM and CDR2 ANQGSEA. CDR3 sequence: CSVRRLAVNEQFF. The CDR3 DNA sequence: TGCAGCGTTCGGAGACTAGCGGTCAATGAGCAGTTCTTC.

Only a few counts were recorded for this clone. The chain combines TRBV28 with TRBJ1-6; no definite D call. Per the germline V gene, CDR1 is MDHEN and CDR2 is SYDVKM. V was shortened by 4 bases and J by 5 bases, with 12 bases between the two germline ends. The CDR3 runs 15 residues. In nucleotides, the CDR3 is TGTGCCAGCAGTTCTAGCAGCCCTAATAATTCACCCCTCCACTTT. As protein: CASSSSSPNNSPLHF.

This chain uses TRBV11-1 with TRBJ1-1; no clear D. Germline V lookup: CDR1 SGHAT, CDR2 FQDESV (reference sequence). CDR3 length: 14 residues. V lost 3 bases to trimming and J lost 1 base, with 9 bases between them. Written as DNA, the CDR3 is TGTGCCAGCAGCTTCGTCTCCAGGAACACTGAAGCTTTCTTT. Residues: CASSFVSRNTEAFF.

This chain links TRBV6-5 with TRBJ2-3, with 8 bases matching TRBD2. V shed 8 bases and J 4 bases; nucleotides not matched to a gene: 5. Germline V CDR1 and CDR2: MNHEY, SVGAGI. The CDR3 is 13 amino acids. CDR3 in DNA: TGTGCCAGCCGGTTCGGGGGGGCAGATACGCAGTATTTT. Its protein product is CASRFGGADTQYF.

The rearrangement joins TRBV7-8 to TRBJ2-7, with 10 bases matching TRBD1. The CDR3 runs 15 residues. CDR1 is SGHVS and CDR2 is FQNEAQ in the germline V gene. V shed 3 bases and J 5 bases; nucleotides not matched to a gene: 7. The CDR3 is CASSLLGQGSNEQYF. The CDR3 bases are TGTGCCAGCAGCTTGTTGGGACAGGGGTCCAACGAGCAGTACTTC. The whole variable domain, filled in from reference TRBV7-8 and TRBJ2-7, reads GAGVSQSPRYKVAKRGQDVALRCDPISGHVSLFWYQQALGQGPEFLTYFQNEAQLDKSGLPSDRFFAERPEGSVSTLKIQRTQQEDSAVYLCASSLLGQGSNEQYFGPGTRLTVT.

The table lists this clone with a few counts. This sequence joins TRBV7-9 and TRBJ2-7; a weak D match, TRBD1 (5 bases). The V gene's germline CDR1 is SEHNR and CDR2 FQNEAQ (reference sequence). The CDR3 has 11 residues. Trimming pared 7 bases from V and 8 bases from J, leaving 12 bases between. The CDR3 reads CASNLSGKQYF. CDR3 bases: TGTGCCAGCAACCTCTCAGGGAAGCAGTACTTC.

The CDR3 DNA reads TGTGCCAGCAGCCAAGATGTGGACAGGGGCCCTGGGGCCAACGTCCTGACTTTC. Translation: CASSQDVDRGPGANVLTF. The chain carries TRBV4-2 and TRBJ2-6, with 9 bases fitting TRBD1. This CDR3 has 18 amino acids. From germline, CDR1 is LGHNA and CDR2 YNFKEQ. V lost 0 bases, J lost 2 bases, and 5 bases stayed unmatched.

This rearrangement joins TRBV19 to TRBJ2-5; 9 bases match TRBD1. Unmatched junction bases numbered 4, after V lost 0 bases and J lost 2 bases. The length of the CDR3 is 16 residues. Germline-derived CDR1 and CDR2 are LNHDA and SQIVND (reference sequence). Here the CDR3 reads CASSIDLTGGQETQYF. Written as DNA, the CDR3 is TGTGCCAGTAGTATAGATCTGACAGGGGGGCAAGAGACCCAGTACTTC.

The V gene is TRBV11-3, the J gene TRBJ2-1, with 9 positions matching TRBD2. The CDR3 totals 19 residues. CDR1 and CDR2 from the germline V gene are SGHNT and YENEEA. The junction had 21 bases not matched to a gene; V was cut back by 5 bases and J by 7 bases. The chain's CDR3 is CASSRGSVRSGGIVNEQFF. As DNA, the CDR3 is TGTGCCAGCAGCCGCGGAAGTGTTCGGAGCGGGGGGATTGTAAATGAGCAGTTCTTC.

The rearrangement links TRBV9 to TRBJ1-2, with TRBD1 identical over 7 bases. The V and J ends lost 0 bases and 5 bases, in that order; junction bases with no gene match: 4. This CDR3 spans 14 amino acids. Germline lookup yields CDR1 SGDLS and CDR2 YYNGEE. CDR3 coding DNA: TGTGCCAGCAGCGTAGACAGGGGATGGTATGGCTACACCTTC. This codes for CASSVDRGWYGYTF.

The chain uses TRBV9 and TRBJ2-1, with unresolved D. This CDR3 region has 13 residues. V lost 1 base to trimming and J lost 6 bases, with 8 bases between them. Germline CDR1 and CDR2: SGDLS and YYNGEE. The CDR3 DNA reads as TGTGCCAGCAGCGTATCTAGTCGCAATGAGCAGTTCTTC. It codes for CASSVSSRNEQFF. Based on the CDR3 plus reference TRBV9 and TRBJ2-1, the full variable domain is DSGVTQTPKHLITATGQRVTLRCSPRSGDLSVYWYQQSLDQGLQFLIQYYNGEERAKGNILERFSAQQFPDLHSELNLSSLELGDSALYFCASSVSSRNEQFFGPGTRLTVL.

This clone appeared once. The chain employs TRBV10-2 and TRBJ2-5; perhaps TRBD1 as D (6 bases). The germline V gene has CDR1 WSHSY and CDR2 SAAADI. Trimming shortened V by 5 bases and J by 6 bases, and 13 bases separated the two germline ends. The CDR3 sequence is 13 residues long. The DNA for the CDR3 is TGCGCCAGCAGTACCTCAGGGGAACAGACCCAGTACTTC. Encoded protein: CASSTSGEQTQYF.

The J gene is TRBJ2-3, the V gene TRBV25-1, with D possibly being TRBD2 (5 bases). CDR1 is MGHDK, CDR2 SYGVNS, per germline. With 6 bases removed from V and 0 bases from J, the gap between germline ends came to 19 bases. The CDR3 extends over 17 amino acids. The CDR3, as DNA: TGTGCCAGCAGCGGGCGGGTCCGTTGGCTCAGCACAGATACGCAGTATTTT. Amino acids: CASSGRVRWLSTDTQYF.

This clone was seen more than once but under ten times. The chain carries TRBV25-1 and TRBJ1-6, with D tentatively TRBD1 (5 bases). The CDR3 contains 13 residues. Looked up from germline, CDR1 is MGHDK and CDR2 is SYGVNS. The V and J ends lost 5 bases and 10 bases respectively, with 12 bases between them. DNA for the CDR3: TGTGCCAGCAGTCAAGGGGTTCGGTCACCCCTCCACTTT. Protein product: CASSQGVRSPLHF.

The chain couples TRBV29-1 to TRBJ1-5; a possible D gene is TRBD1 (6 bases). CDR3 size: 12 residues. V lost 7 bases, J lost 4 bases, and 11 bases lay in between. CDR1 is SQVTM and CDR2 is ANQGSEA in the germline V gene. The chain's CDR3 is CSASQGNQPQHF. DNA for the CDR3: TGCAGCGCCTCCCAGGGGAATCAGCCCCAGCATTTT.

The chain combines TRBV7-9 with TRBJ2-5; 10 bases fit TRBD1. The CDR3 is made up of 16 amino acids. V was clipped by 2 bases and J by 5 bases; unmatched bases: 8. Germline CDR1 is SEHNR and CDR2 is FQNEAQ (reference sequence). CDR3 sequence reads: CASSLTSGTGVETQYF. The DNA of the CDR3 is TGTGCCAGCAGCTTAACAAGTGGGACAGGGGTGGAGACCCAGTACTTC.

This clone was detected only a few times. The V gene is TRBV6-5, the J gene TRBJ2-7, with D possibly being TRBD2 (6 bases). Germline V lookup: CDR1 MNHEY, CDR2 SVGAGI. Trimming took off 0 bases at V and 5 bases at J, with 17 bases between the two ends. The CDR3 covers 16 residues. The CDR3 DNA reads TGTGCCAGCAGTTACTCCGCGGGACTCCTAACCCACGAGCAGTACTTC. It yields the protein CASSYSAGLLTHEQYF.

The rearrangement links TRBV5-1 to TRBJ1-1; 8 bases are a match to TRBD1. Germline loops: CDR1 SGHRS, CDR2 YFSETQ. V gave up 4 bases and J gave up 4 bases; unmatched junction bases: 6. This CDR3 comprises 14 residues. Written as DNA, the CDR3 is TGCGCCAGCAGCCGCTACAGGGGGAGCACTGAAGCTTTCTTT. Translating it yields CASSRYRGSTEAFF.